These 25 T cell receptor beta chains came from one sample sequenced in a study of cytomegalovirus exposure and HLA in healthy donors. Primers included in the PCR were 60 Vbeta and 13 Jbeta primers. The method was immunoSEQ multiplex PCR; TCRdb's version includes in-frame clones alone and lacks a portion of them. The table shows around 130,000 clones, with approximately 81% occurring only once. Sequencing was carried out using PBMCs. These receptors originate from a man between 18 and 29 years old in good health and CMV-seronegative.

The chain employs TRBV25-1 and TRBJ2-7; TRBD1 matches at 7 bases. Germline assignment: CDR1 MGHDK and CDR2 SYGVNS. The CDR3 length is 13 residues. V shed 8 bases, J shed 3 bases, and the junction held 7 bases outside the gene matches. DNA for the CDR3: TGTGCCAGCGGAGTACGGGACAGCTACGAGCAGTACTTC. It yields the protein CASGVRDSYEQYF.

This sequence joins TRBV18 and TRBJ2-5; possibly TRBD1 for D (7 bases). Germline values: CDR1 KGHSH, CDR2 LQKENI. Between the trimmed V and J ends, which lost 2 bases and 5 bases, there was a span of 18 bases. CDR3 size: 16 residues. This CDR3 is CASSPSAAPGGETQYF. The CDR3 region has the DNA TGTGCCAGCTCACCATCGGCAGCCCCAGGGGGGGAGACCCAGTACTTC.

The V and J genes are TRBV5-1 and TRBJ2-1; the match to TRBD1 covers 7 bases. With 0 bases clipped from V and 3 bases from J, the junction kept 6 bases outside the gene matches. Germline CDR1 is SGHRS and CDR2 is YFSETQ. The CDR3 has 16 amino acids. The CDR3, as DNA: TGCGCCAGCAGCTTGGATCCGGGACAGATCTACAATGAGCAGTTCTTC. Translated, it gives CASSLDPGQIYNEQFF. Looking up the rest from reference TRBV5-1 and TRBJ2-1 gives the full variable domain: KAGVTQTPRYLIKTRGQQVTLSCSPISGHRSVSWYQQTPGQGLQFLFEYFSETQRNKGNFPGRFSGRQFSNSRSEMNVSTLELGDSALYLCASSLDPGQIYNEQFFGPGTRLTVL.

The V and J genes are TRBV7-9 and TRBJ1-4; 8 nucleotides align to TRBD1. V shed 5 bases and J 8 bases; nucleotides not matched to a gene: 7. Germline V gene data show CDR1 as SEHNR and CDR2 as FQNEAQ (reference sequence). This CDR3 comprises 14 residues. The CDR3: CASSPQGEEEKLFF. In nucleotides, the CDR3 is TGTGCCAGCAGCCCACAGGGGGAAGAAGAAAAACTGTTTTTT. Full variable domain (remainder filled in from reference TRBV7-9 and TRBJ1-4): DTGVSQNPRHKITKRGQNVTFRCDPISEHNRLYWYRQTLGQGPEFLTYFQNEAQLEKSRLLSDRFSAERPKGSFSTLEIQRTEQGDSAMYLCASSPQGEEEKLFFGSGTQLSVL.

This sequence joins TRBV6-1 and TRBJ2-7; TRBD1 might be the D (5 bases). The V end lost 6 bases, the J end lost 4 bases, and 10 bases lay between the germline ends. Germline V gene lookup returns CDR1 MNHNS and CDR2 SASEGT. The CDR3 runs 12 residues. This CDR3 is CASSERGYEQYF. In DNA form, the CDR3 reads TGTGCCAGCAGCGAAAGGGGATACGAGCAGTACTTC.

The V and J genes are TRBV9 and TRBJ2-7; the D gene is possibly TRBD1 (5 bases). CDR3 length: 15 residues. Trimming shortened V by 3 bases and J by 0 bases, and 13 bases separated the two germline ends. The V gene's germline CDR1 is SGDLS and CDR2 YYNGEE. The CDR3 reads CASSGRDLSSYEQYF. The CDR3 nucleotides are TGTGCCAGCAGCGGCAGGGATTTGTCCTCCTACGAGCAGTACTTC.

This clone has just one count. The chain combines TRBV4-2 with TRBJ2-6; 7 bases match TRBD1. The V and J ends lost 5 bases and 0 bases, in that order; junction bases with no gene match: 4. This CDR3 region has 16 residues. Germline lookup yields CDR1 LGHNA and CDR2 YNFKEQ. In DNA form, the CDR3 reads TGTGCCAGCAGCGAAAGGGGGCTCTCTGGGGCCAACGTCCTGACTTTC. It yields the protein CASSERGLSGANVLTF.

The J gene is TRBJ2-1, the V gene TRBV6-6, with D possibly being TRBD2 (6 bases). This CDR3 has 13 residues. V lost 8 bases to trimming and J lost 10 bases, with 18 bases between them. Per germline, CDR1 MNHNY and CDR2 SVGAGI (reference sequence). The CDR3 is CASAGNRFLEQFF. CDR3 nucleotide sequence: TGTGCCAGCGCGGGAAATAGGTTTTTGGAGCAGTTCTTC.

The DNA for the CDR3 is TGTGCCAGTAGTATCCCCGCCGCAGGCATCTATGGCTACACCTTC. As protein: CASSIPAAGIYGYTF. The gene calls are TRBV19 and TRBJ1-2; D uncertain. The germline V and J ends were trimmed by 3 bases and 4 bases, with 15 bases remaining between them. CDR1 is LNHDA and CDR2 is SQIVND in the germline V gene (reference sequence). The length of the CDR3 is 15 residues.

The chain links TRBV28 to TRBJ2-6; D is possibly TRBD2 (6 bases). Germline V gene sequence: CDR1 MDHEN, CDR2 SYDVKM. The ends were cut back, 6 bases at V and 2 bases at J, with 17 bases in the middle. The CDR3 extends over 17 amino acids. The CDR3 DNA reads as TGTGCCAGCAGCCTCACATATATAGCGGCTGGGGCCAACGTCCTGACTTTC. Protein product: CASSLTYIAAGANVLTF.

The chain is built from TRBV7-9 and TRBJ2-1, with 12 bases fitting TRBD2. This CDR3 spans 19 amino acids. The ends lost 4 bases at V and 6 bases at J; junction bases unmatched: 16. Germline CDR1 and CDR2: SEHNR and FQNEAQ (reference sequence). For the CDR3, the DNA is TGTGCCAGCAGCTCCAAGACTAGCGGGAGACCGGGACAGGTCAATGAGCAGTTCTTC. Protein product: CASSSKTSGRPGQVNEQFF.

This sequence joins TRBV9 and TRBJ2-3, with 8 bases aligning to TRBD2. The V segment lost 3 bases and the J segment 4 bases; nucleotides outside the gene matches: 7. The CDR3 totals 15 residues. Per the germline V gene, CDR1 is SGDLS and CDR2 is YYNGEE. CDR3 residues: CASSARPSGSDTQYF. In DNA, the CDR3 is TGTGCCAGCAGCGCCCGACCTAGCGGGTCAGATACGCAGTATTTT.

This chain links TRBV6-6 with TRBJ2-2, with D possibly being TRBD2 (7 bases). This CDR3 spans 15 amino acids. Between the trimmed V and J ends, which lost 2 bases and 7 bases, there was a span of 14 bases. Per germline, CDR1 MNHNY and CDR2 SVGAGI (reference sequence). The CDR3 loop is CASSYIRGGDGELFF. CDR3 nucleotides: TGTGCCAGCAGTTACATCAGGGGAGGGGACGGGGAGCTGTTTTTT.

J is TRBJ2-2 and V is TRBV7-3; possibly TRBD2 for D (7 bases). Germline CDR1 reads SGHTA; CDR2 reads FQGTGA. The CDR3 is 16 amino acids. Trimming stripped 5 bases from V and 7 bases from J, with 20 bases between. The CDR3 DNA sequence: TGTGCCAGCAGCCCATCTAAGGGGGGGCAAGGCGGGGAGCTGTTTTTT. Its translation: CASSPSKGGQGGELFF.

The chain is built from TRBV6-5 and TRBJ2-5, with 9 bases fitting TRBD1. V trimming: 9 bases; J trimming: 5 bases; junction bases outside the gene matches: 13. Germline values: CDR1 MNHEY, CDR2 SVGAGI. There are 15 residues in the CDR3. The CDR3 is CASLKGQGSVETQYF. CDR3 nucleotide sequence: TGTGCCAGTTTAAAGGGACAGGGCTCCGTGGAGACCCAGTACTTC.

Ten or more counts support this clone. The rearrangement uses TRBV25-1 and TRBJ2-3, with 8 bases that match TRBD2. V gave up 4 bases and J gave up 2 bases; unmatched junction bases: 5. This CDR3 has 15 amino acids. The germline V gene encodes CDR1 MGHDK and CDR2 SYGVNS. Here the CDR3 DNA reads TGTGCCAGCAGTGTTAGCGGGACTCACACAGATACGCAGTATTTT. This translates into CASSVSGTHTDTQYF.

The chain combines TRBV28 with TRBJ2-5; 9 positions agree with TRBD2. Germline CDR1 and CDR2: MDHEN and SYDVKM. Trimming removed 5 bases from V and 2 bases from J; junction bases left unmatched: 6. CDR3 length equals 15 residues. DNA of the CDR3: TGTGCCAGCAGTCCCATTCTAGCGGGACAAGAGACCCAGTACTTC. Translation gives CASSPILAGQETQYF.

The chain carries TRBV11-3 and TRBJ2-1; the D gene is possibly TRBD2 (6 bases). Trimming took 5 bases from V and 10 from J, leaving 18 bases between them. CDR1 SGHNT and CDR2 YENEEA come from the germline V gene. This CDR3 region has 14 residues. In nucleotides, the CDR3 is TGTGCCAGCAGCCATCAGGGAGGACTATCGGAGCAGTTCTTC. It encodes CASSHQGGLSEQFF.

The chain uses TRBV28 and TRBJ2-7; 11 bases are a match to TRBD2. V gave up 2 bases and J gave up 4 bases; unmatched junction bases: 4. CDR3 length: 15 residues. Germline CDR1 reads MDHEN; CDR2 reads SYDVKM. The DNA of the CDR3 is TGTGCCAGCAGTTTAACTAGCGGGAGAGTATACGAGCAGTACTTC. Residues: CASSLTSGRVYEQYF.

V and J are TRBV10-3 and TRBJ2-3, with TRBD2 matching 9 bases. CDR3 length: 17 amino acids. Trimming took 8 bases from V and 4 from J; bases not matched to a gene: 16. CDR1 is ENHRY and CDR2 is SYGVKD in the germline V gene. This chain's CDR3 is CAIASGVAGVSSDTQYF. The CDR3 DNA sequence: TGTGCCATCGCCAGCGGGGTAGCGGGAGTGTCGTCAGATACGCAGTATTTT.

The V call is TRBV5-1, the J call TRBJ2-2, with 8 bases aligning to TRBD2. Germline V gene lookup returns CDR1 SGHRS and CDR2 YFSETQ. The CDR3 sequence is 16 residues long. Unmatched junction bases numbered 12, after V lost 4 bases and J lost 7 bases. This CDR3 reads CASSPVGLAVVGELFF. CDR3 coding DNA: TGCGCCAGCAGCCCGGTCGGACTAGCCGTTGTCGGGGAGCTGTTTTTT.

The chain recombines TRBV30 with TRBJ2-3, with a possible D match to TRBD1 (5 bases). V was clipped by 1 base and J by 3 bases, with 11 bases between them. This CDR3 is 14 amino acids long. Germline CDR1 GTSNPN, CDR2 SVGIG (reference sequence). The DNA for the CDR3 is TGTGCCTGGAGTGGTCAGGGCGTGACAGATACGCAGTATTTT. Translated, it gives CAWSGQGVTDTQYF.

The table lists this clone with a count of one. V and J are TRBV6-5 and TRBJ2-5; D is unresolved. The closer fit of TRBJ2-7 to the DNA end suggests the J call may be wrong. The CDR3 is 14 residues long. Looked up from germline, CDR1 is MNHEY and CDR2 is SVGAGI. The CDR3 region is CASSSLGESYEQYF. CDR3 in DNA: TGTGCCAGCAGCAGTCTGGGCGAGTCCTACGAGCAGTACTTC.

The chain uses TRBV21-1 and TRBJ2-1; the D call of TRBD2 is as the table states it, not checked on the DNA. TRBV21-1 is termed a pseudogene. The CDR3 has 16 residues. CDR3 amino acids: CASSTPGTSGYNEQFF. The CDR3 DNA follows: TGTGCCAGCAGCACTCCCGGGACTAGTGGGTACAATGAGCAGTTCTTC.

The rearrangement links TRBV5-1 to TRBJ2-1; 8 positions match TRBD1. Germline CDR1 reads SGHRS; CDR2 reads YFSETQ. V was clipped by 1 base and J by 15 bases; unmatched bases: 15. The CDR3 runs to 15 residues. DNA of the CDR3: TGCGCCAGCAGCTTGAGGGACAGGAGCGGCCAGGAGGGGTTCTTC. Residues: CASSLRDRSGQEGFF.